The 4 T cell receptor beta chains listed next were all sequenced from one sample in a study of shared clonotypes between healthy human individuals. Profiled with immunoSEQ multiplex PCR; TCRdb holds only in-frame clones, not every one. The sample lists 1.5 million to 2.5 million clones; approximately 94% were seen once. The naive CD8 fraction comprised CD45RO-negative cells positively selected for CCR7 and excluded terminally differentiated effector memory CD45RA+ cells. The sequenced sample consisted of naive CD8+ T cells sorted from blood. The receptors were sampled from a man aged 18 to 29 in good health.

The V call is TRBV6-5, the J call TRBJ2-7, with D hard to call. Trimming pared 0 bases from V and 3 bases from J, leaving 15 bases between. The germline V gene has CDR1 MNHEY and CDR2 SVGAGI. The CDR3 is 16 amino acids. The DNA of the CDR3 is TGTGCCAGCAGTTACTCGATGGGCGAAACTAACTACGAGCAGTACTTC. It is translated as CASSYSMGETNYEQYF.

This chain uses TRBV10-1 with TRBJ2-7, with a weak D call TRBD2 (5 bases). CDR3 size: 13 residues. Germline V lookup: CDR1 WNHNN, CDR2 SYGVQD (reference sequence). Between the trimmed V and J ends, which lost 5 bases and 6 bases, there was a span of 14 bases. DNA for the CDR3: TGCGCCAGCAGTATTCGGCCCGGGGTCGAGCAGTACTTC. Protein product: CASSIRPGVEQYF.

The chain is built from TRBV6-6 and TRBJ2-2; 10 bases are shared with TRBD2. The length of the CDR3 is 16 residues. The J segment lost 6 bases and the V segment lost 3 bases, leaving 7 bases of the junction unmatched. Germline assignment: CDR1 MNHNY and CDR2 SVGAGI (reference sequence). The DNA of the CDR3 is TGTGCCAGCAGTTATACTAGCGGGGAAACGTCCGGGGAGCTGTTTTTT. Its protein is CASSYTSGETSGELFF.

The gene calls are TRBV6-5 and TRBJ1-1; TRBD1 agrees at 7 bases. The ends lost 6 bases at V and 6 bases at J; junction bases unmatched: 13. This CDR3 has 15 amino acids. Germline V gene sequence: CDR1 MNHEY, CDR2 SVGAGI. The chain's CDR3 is CASSPGEGAYSEAFF. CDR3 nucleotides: TGTGCCAGCAGCCCGGGGGAGGGGGCCTACTCTGAAGCTTTCTTT.